Shown below are 8 T cell receptor beta chains from a single sample sequenced in a study of blood T cells in healthy people across ages (dated by TCRdb to the mid-2010s). Libraries were prepared through 5' RACE. Sequencing was carried out with an Illumina HiSeq 2500. A second PCR of roughly 7 to 12 cycles was performed with a sample-barcoded 5' primer and a J-beta primer mix. TCRdb redid the processing of the public reads, applying fastp at Q25 and MiXCR, and retained in-frame beta chains. Under each unique CDR3 protein, matching rows form one entry showing the most common genes and DNA. In this sample the table shows fewer than 650,000 distinct CDR3 sequences, about 27% of which occur a single time. Of the sample, about 3.3% is held by the ten largest clones. The sample also formed part of further work on T cells of mothers and their children.

The sequenced sample consisted of blood. These receptors were collected from a boy aged 2 to 9 in good health.

The table lists this clonotype with a few counts. This chain uses TRBV6-5 with TRBJ1-4; D unresolved. V was cut by 8 bases and J by 4 bases, with 17 bases left in between. Germline V gene sequence: CDR1 MNHEY, CDR2 SVGAGI. The CDR3 runs to 15 residues. The CDR3 coding sequence is TGTGCCAGCGAAAAATTATTGGGTGGTAATGAAAAACTGTTTTTT. Translation: CASEKLLGGNEKLFF.

On this clonotype itself: Lacking the conserved final phenylalanine or tryptophan, this CDR3 likely reflects a read error. The chain combines TRBV2 with TRBJ1-1; TRBD1 agrees at 9 bases. The V and J ends lost 6 bases and 6 bases, in that order; junction bases with no gene match: 8. This CDR3 contains 14 residues. Per the germline V gene, CDR1 is SNHLY and CDR2 is FYNNEI. The CDR3 protein is CASRLGQGKSEAFL. The CDR3 DNA sequence: TGTGCCAGCAGGTTGGGACAGGGAAAATCTGAAGCTTTCCTT.

A few counts support this clonotype. One end of the junction fails to match germline, which may point to a read error. The chain combines TRBV2 with TRBJ2-5, with 8 bases that match TRBD2. Germline V gene sequence: CDR1 SNHLY, CDR2 FYNNEI. The CDR3 contains 13 residues. CDR3 amino acids: CASSPRTSWGECF. In nucleotides, the CDR3 is TGTGCCAGCAGTCCCCGGACTAGCTGGGGAGAGTGCTTC. The full variable domain, completed using reference TRBV2 and TRBJ2-5, is EPEVTQTPSHQVTQMGQEVILRCVPISNHLYFYWYRQILGQKVEFLVSFYNNEISEKSEIFDDQFSVERPDGSNFTLKIRSTKLEDSAMYFCASSPRTSWGECFGPGTRLLVL.

This clonotype was counted a few times. J is TRBJ2-2 and V is TRBV27; 12 bases map to TRBD2. This CDR3 comprises 17 residues. Germline V gene data show CDR1 as MNHEY and CDR2 as SMNVEV (reference sequence). V was clipped by 4 bases and J by 7 bases; unmatched bases: 10. CDR3 DNA: TGTGCCAGCAGTTCCTTCTCTAGCGGGGGGGCCTTCGGGGAGCTGTTTTTT. This encodes CASSSFSSGGAFGELFF.

This clonotype was picked up a small number of times. The V and J genes are TRBV30 and TRBJ1-2, with 7 bases that match TRBD1. Germline lookup yields CDR1 GTSNPN and CDR2 SVGIG (reference sequence). The CDR3 spans 12 residues. The junction had 4 bases not matched to a gene; V was cut back by 5 bases and J by 4 bases. This CDR3 reads CAWAQGIYGYTF. Written as DNA, the CDR3 is TGTGCCTGGGCACAGGGGATCTATGGCTACACCTTC.

This clonotype was counted a few times. This chain joins TRBV29-1 and TRBJ2-2, with D perhaps matching TRBD1 or TRBD2 (5 bases each). Germline V gives CDR1 SQVTM, CDR2 ANQGSEA. CDR3 length: 14 amino acids. V shed 2 bases and J shed 3 bases, with 10 bases lying between them. CDR3 loop: CSVETGADTGELFF. The CDR3 nucleotides read TGCAGCGTTGAAACCGGGGCAGACACCGGGGAGCTGTTTTTT.

The chain has TRBV5-8 and TRBJ2-5, with 10 bases identical to TRBD1. The J call could be wrong; TRBJ2-7 is a better fit for the DNA end. Germline assignment: CDR1 SGHTS and CDR2 YDEGEE. The CDR3 loop spans 15 amino acids. The CDR3 reads CASSLRQGAGYEQYF. The CDR3 nucleotides are TGTGCCAGCAGCTTACGACAGGGGGCCGGCTACGAGCAGTACTTC.

This clonotype was counted a few times. The V call is TRBV5-8, the J call TRBJ2-7; D not resolved. V lost 2 bases, J lost 1 base, and 10 bases lay in between. The germline V gene encodes CDR1 SGHTS and CDR2 YDEGEE. This CDR3 has 14 residues. CDR3 nucleotides: TGTGCCAGCAGCTTTAGACTCCGGTCCTACGAGCAGTACTTC. It yields the protein CASSFRLRSYEQYF.